Given below is one T cell receptor (beta chain) in context. Its target is not known. J gave up 6 bases and V 0 bases, and 6 bases lay outside the gene matches. The CDR3 is 14 residues long. In germline, CDR1 is SQVTM, CDR2 ANQGSEA. Investigators reverse transcribed all isolated RNA, so they sequenced expressed TCRB transcripts. Profiling relied on immunoSEQ multiplex PCR, and the TCRdb table lists in-frame clones only, not all of them. The sample lists around 340,000 clones, 15% to 20% seen once, with about 0.045% in the top ten. The sample is drawn from a study of beta chain features in type 1 diabetes. About the research overall: The examined sorted cells totaled 110 million or so across samples. Study-wide points: For patients, the naive, central memory and Treg TCRB repertoires appeared more alike than for healthy donors. Fewer junction insertions and more nucleotide deletions appeared in type 1 diabetes patients.

The clonotype originates from a woman between 18 and 29 years old in good health. The V call is TRBV29-1, the J call TRBJ1-2, with 8 bases lining up with TRBD1. The sample comprised naive CD4+ T cells from blood. The CDR3 DNA sequence: TGCAGCGTTGAAGACCCCAGGGGGCGAGATGGCTACACCTTC. Its translation: CSVEDPRGRDGYTF.